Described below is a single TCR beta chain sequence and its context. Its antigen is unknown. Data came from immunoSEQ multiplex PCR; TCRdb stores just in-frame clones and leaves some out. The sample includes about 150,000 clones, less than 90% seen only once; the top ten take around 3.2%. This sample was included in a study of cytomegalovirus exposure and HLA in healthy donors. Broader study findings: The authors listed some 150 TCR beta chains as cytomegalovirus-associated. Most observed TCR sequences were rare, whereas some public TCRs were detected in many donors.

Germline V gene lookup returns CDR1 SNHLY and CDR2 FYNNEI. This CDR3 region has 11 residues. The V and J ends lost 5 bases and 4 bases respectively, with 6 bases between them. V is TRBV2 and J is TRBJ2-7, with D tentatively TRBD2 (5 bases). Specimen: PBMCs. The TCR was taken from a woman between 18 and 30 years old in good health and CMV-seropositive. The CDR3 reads CASSRDYEQYF. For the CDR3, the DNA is TGTGCCAGCAGTCGGGATTACGAGCAGTACTTC.